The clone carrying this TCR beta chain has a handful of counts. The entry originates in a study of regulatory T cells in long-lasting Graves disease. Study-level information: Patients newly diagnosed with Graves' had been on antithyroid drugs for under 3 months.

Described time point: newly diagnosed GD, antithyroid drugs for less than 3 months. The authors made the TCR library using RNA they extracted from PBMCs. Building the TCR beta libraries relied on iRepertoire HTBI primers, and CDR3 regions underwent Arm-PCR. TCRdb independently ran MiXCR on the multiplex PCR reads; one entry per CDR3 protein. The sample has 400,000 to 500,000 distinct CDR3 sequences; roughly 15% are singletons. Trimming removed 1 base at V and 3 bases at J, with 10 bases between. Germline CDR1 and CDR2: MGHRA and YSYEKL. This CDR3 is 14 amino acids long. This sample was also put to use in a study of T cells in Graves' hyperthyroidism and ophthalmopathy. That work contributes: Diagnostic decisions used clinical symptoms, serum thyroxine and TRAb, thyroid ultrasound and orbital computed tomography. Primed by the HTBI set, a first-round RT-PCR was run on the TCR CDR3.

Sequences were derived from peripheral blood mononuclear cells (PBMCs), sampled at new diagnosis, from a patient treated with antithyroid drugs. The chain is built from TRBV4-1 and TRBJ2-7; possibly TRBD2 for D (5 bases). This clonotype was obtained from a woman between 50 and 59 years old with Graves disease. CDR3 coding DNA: TGCGCCAGCAGCCAAGCCGGACGGGGCTACGAGCAGTACTTC. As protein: CASSQAGRGYEQYF.